Sequencing of this T cell receptor (beta chain) was carried out in a study of preoperative IRX-2 immunotherapy in early breast cancer. The sample's treatment: preoperative locoregional IRX-2 cytokine immunotherapy. This phase Ib study tested locoregional IRX-2 cytokine immunotherapy given before surgery. Measured with immunoSEQ multiplex PCR; TCRdb has only the in-frame clones, and not every one. The sample lists approximately 3,600 clones, less than 75% seen once, with 6.5% to 8% in the top ten. The CDR3 has 15 amino acids. CDR1 is SGHRS and CDR2 is YFSETQ in the germline V gene. Trimming stripped 3 bases from V and 3 bases from J, with 15 bases between.

Sequencing was performed on tumor tissue, taken after IRX-2 immunotherapy. The V call is TRBV5-1, the J call TRBJ1-1; D not certain. This receptor was taken from a human donor with breast cancer. The CDR3 region has the DNA TGCGCCAGCAGCTCTACCCCACAGAAGTACACTGAAGCTTTCTTT. Translation: CASSSTPQKYTEAFF.